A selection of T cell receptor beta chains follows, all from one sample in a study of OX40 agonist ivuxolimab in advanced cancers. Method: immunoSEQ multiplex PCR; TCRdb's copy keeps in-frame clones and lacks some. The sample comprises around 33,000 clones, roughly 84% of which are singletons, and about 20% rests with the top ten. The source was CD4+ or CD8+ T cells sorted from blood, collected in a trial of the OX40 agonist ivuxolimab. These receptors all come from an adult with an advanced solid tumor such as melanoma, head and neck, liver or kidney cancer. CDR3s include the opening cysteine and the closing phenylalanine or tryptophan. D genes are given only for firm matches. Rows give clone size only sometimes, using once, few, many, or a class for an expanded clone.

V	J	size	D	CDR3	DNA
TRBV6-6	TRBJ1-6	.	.	CASSYSRGNNSPLHF	TGTGCCAGCAGTTACTCGAGGGGAAATAATTCACCCCTCCACTTT
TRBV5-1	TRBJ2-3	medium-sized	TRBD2	CASSLAMTSGSTDTQYF	TGCGCCAGCAGCTTGGCCATGACTAGCGGAAGCACAGATACGCAGTATTTT
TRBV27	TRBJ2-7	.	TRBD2	CASSSRLASPYEQYF	TGTGCCAGCAGTTCTCGACTAGCGTCCCCCTACGAGCAGTACTTC
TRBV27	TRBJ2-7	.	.	CASSLIRDSDQQYF	TGTGCCAGCAGCCTCATCCGGGACTCGGACCAGCAGTACTTC
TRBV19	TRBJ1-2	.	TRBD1	CASKEDRGNTNYGYTF	TGTGCCAGTAAGGAGGACAGGGGGAACACTAACTATGGCTACACCTTC
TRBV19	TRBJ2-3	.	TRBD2	CASSFGTSVPRKQYF	TGTGCCAGTAGTTTTGGGACTAGCGTACCGCGGAAGCAGTATTTT
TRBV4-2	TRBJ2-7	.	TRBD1	CASSQGFPGQTYEQYF	TGTGCCAGCAGCCAAGGGTTTCCGGGACAGACCTACGAGCAGTACTTC
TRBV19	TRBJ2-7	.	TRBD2	CASSPGLAGGYEQYF	TGTGCCAGTAGTCCGGGACTAGCGGGAGGCTACGAGCAGTACTTC
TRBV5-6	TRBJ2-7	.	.	CASSLRSSLYEQYF	TGTGCCAGCAGCTTGAGGTCTAGTCTCTACGAGCAGTACTTC
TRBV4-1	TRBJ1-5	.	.	CASSQVPLGESGNQPQHF	TGCGCCAGCAGCCAAGTTCCCCTGGGGGAGAGTGGCAATCAGCCCCAGCATTTT
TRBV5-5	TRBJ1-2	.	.	CASSLDGRGYGYTF	TGTGCCAGCAGCTTGGACGGACGGGGCTATGGCTACACCTTC
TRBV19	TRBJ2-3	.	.	CASSIGTDTDTQYF	TGTGCCAGTAGTATCGGGACTGACACAGATACGCAGTATTTT
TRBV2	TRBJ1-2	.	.	CASSGTDSFSDGYTF	TGTGCCAGCAGTGGGACAGATTCATTTTCGGATGGCTACACCTTC
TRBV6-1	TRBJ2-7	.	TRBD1	CASRRGPHSDYEQYF	TGTGCCAGCAGAAGGGGGCCACACTCGGATTACGAGCAGTACTTC
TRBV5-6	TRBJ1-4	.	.	CASSLGGRNEKLFF	TGTGCCAGCAGCCTGGGGGGGAGAAATGAAAAACTGTTTTTT
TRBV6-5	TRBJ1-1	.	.	CASSYRNMNTEAFF	TGTGCCAGCAGTTACAGGAACATGAACACTGAAGCTTTCTTT
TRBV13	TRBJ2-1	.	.	CASSLNYNEQFF	TGTGCCAGCAGCTTAAATTACAATGAGCAGTTCTTC
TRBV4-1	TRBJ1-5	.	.	CASSQAIGGGNQPQHF	TGCGCCAGCAGCCAAGCAATTGGAGGGGGCAATCAGCCCCAGCATTTT
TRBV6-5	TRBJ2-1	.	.	CASSYSVFREQFF	TGTGCCAGCAGTTACTCTGTCTTTCGGGAGCAGTTCTTC
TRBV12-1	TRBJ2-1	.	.	CASSFGFVSSYNEQFF	TGTGCCAGCAGCTTTGGATTCGTGAGCTCCTACAATGAGCAGTTCTTC
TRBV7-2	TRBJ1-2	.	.	CASSPEPGFYGYTF	TGTGCCAGCAGCCCCGAGCCAGGGTTCTATGGCTACACCTTC
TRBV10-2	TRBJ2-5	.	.	CASSVRSPGTQYF	TGCGCCAGCAGTGTAAGATCCCCCGGGACCCAGTACTTC
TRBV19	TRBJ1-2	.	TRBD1	CASTFGQGTNYGYTF	TGTGCCAGTACCTTCGGACAGGGGACTAACTATGGCTACACCTTC
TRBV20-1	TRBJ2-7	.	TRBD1	CSADRAYEQYF	TGCAGCGCCGACAGGGCCTACGAGCAGTACTTC
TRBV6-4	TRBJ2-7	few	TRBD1	CASSDGDRGEQYF	TGTGCCAGCAGTGACGGGGACAGGGGCGAGCAGTACTTC
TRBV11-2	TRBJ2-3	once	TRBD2	CASNPPGLAGGGTDTQYF	TGTGCCAGCAACCCGCCGGGACTAGCGGGGGGGGGCACAGATACGCAGTATTTT
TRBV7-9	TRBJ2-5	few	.	CASSSLGGYETQYF	TGTGCCAGCAGCTCCCTCGGGGGTTACGAGACCCAGTACTTC
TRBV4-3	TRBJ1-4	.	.	CASSQDQGFNEKLFF	TGCGCCAGCAGCCAAGATCAAGGGTTTAATGAAAAACTGTTTTTT
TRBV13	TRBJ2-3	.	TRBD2	CASSSGLAGGTDTQYF	TGTGCCAGCAGCTCGGGACTAGCGGGAGGCACAGATACGCAGTATTTT
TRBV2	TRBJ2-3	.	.	CASFWTESTDTQYF	TGTGCCAGCTTCTGGACGGAAAGCACAGATACGCAGTATTTT
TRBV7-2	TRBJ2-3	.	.	CASSFSGYFTTRRTDTQYF	TGTGCCAGCAGCTTTTCCGGCTACTTCACAACGAGGCGCACAGATACGCAGTATTTT
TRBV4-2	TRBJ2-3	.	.	CASSQEDLARDTQYF	TGTGCCAGCAGCCAAGAGGATCTAGCGCGAGATACGCAGTATTTT
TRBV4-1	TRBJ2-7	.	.	CASSQVWEGVDEQYF	TGCGCCAGCAGCCAAGTTTGGGAAGGGGTTGACGAGCAGTACTTC
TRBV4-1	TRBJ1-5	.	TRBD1	CASSQQDRGSQPQHF	TGCGCCAGCAGCCAACAAGACAGGGGGAGTCAGCCCCAGCATTTT
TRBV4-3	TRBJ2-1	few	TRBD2	CASSQDAAGGNNEQFF	TGCGCCAGCAGCCAAGATGCGGCGGGGGGAAACAATGAGCAGTTCTTC
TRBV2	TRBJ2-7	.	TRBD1	CASSYSGTGGYEQYF	TGTGCCAGCAGTTACTCCGGGACAGGGGGCTACGAGCAGTACTTC
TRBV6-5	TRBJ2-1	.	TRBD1	CASSRDRGPNEQFF	TGTGCCAGCAGCCGGGACAGGGGGCCAAATGAGCAGTTCTTC
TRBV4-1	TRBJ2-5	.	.	CASSLEALWETQYF	TGCGCCAGCAGCTTAGAGGCCCTATGGGAGACCCAGTACTTC
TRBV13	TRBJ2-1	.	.	CASSLSSLEQFF	TGTGCCAGCAGCCTATCCTCCTTGGAGCAGTTCTTC
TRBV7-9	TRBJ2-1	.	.	CASSFGGSSYNEQFF	TGTGCCAGCAGCTTCGGTGGTAGCTCCTACAATGAGCAGTTCTTC
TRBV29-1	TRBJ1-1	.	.	CSVDRGPEAFF	TGCAGCGTTGACAGGGGACCTGAAGCTTTCTTT
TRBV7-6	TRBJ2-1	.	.	CASTPGGGEQFF	TGTGCCAGCACCCCCGGGGGCGGTGAGCAGTTCTTC
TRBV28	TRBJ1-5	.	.	CASQLSNQPQHF	TGTGCCAGCCAACTAAGCAATCAGCCCCAGCATTTT
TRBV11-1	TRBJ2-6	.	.	CASSLGDSGANVLTF	TGTGCCAGCAGCTTAGGCGACTCTGGGGCCAACGTCCTGACTTTC
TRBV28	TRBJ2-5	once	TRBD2	CASSPGTSDMETQYF	TGTGCCAGCAGTCCCGGGACTAGCGATATGGAGACCCAGTACTTC
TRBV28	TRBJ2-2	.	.	CASSFRSGPITANTGELFF	TGTGCCAGCAGTTTCCGATCGGGACCCATAACTGCTAACACCGGGGAGCTGTTTTTT
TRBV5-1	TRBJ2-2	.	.	CASSLTQGYNGELFF	TGCGCCAGCAGCTTGACACAGGGATACAACGGGGAGCTGTTTTTT
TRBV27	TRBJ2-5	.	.	CASSLTGFSETQYF	TGTGCCAGCTCCCTCACAGGGTTTAGCGAGACCCAGTACTTC
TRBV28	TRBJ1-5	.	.	CASTRTLSANQPQHF	TGTGCCAGCACCAGGACCCTGTCGGCCAATCAGCCCCAGCATTTT